This T cell receptor (beta chain) emerged from a study of lymphopenia after photon versus proton radiotherapy. The CDR3 covers 15 residues. J was trimmed by 6 bases and V by 5 bases; bases with no gene match: 10. Germline-derived CDR1 and CDR2 are LNHDA and SQIVND (reference sequence). On this clone: What it binds is unknown.

Study-level results: In patients who died, overall survival fell as post-nadir TCR diversity dropped more. Proton therapy kept repertoires fairly stable, unlike photons, which gained effector/memory cells. Oligoclonal CD8+ Temra expansion after nadir drove photon patients' diversity drop.

Generated by immunoSEQ multiplex PCR, the TCRdb table keeps only in-frame clones and is missing some. The sample carries about 39,000 clones, around 90% recorded once. Sequenced material: peripheral blood, taken from a patient treated with photon-based radiotherapy. This receptor was identified in a man aged 60 to 75 with cholangiocarcinoma. The V call is TRBV19, the J call TRBJ2-3; TRBD1 aligns across 8 bases. This CDR3 reads CASSPMGQAGDTQYF. CDR3 DNA sequence: TGTGCCAGTAGTCCTATGGGACAGGCGGGGGATACGCAGTATTTT.